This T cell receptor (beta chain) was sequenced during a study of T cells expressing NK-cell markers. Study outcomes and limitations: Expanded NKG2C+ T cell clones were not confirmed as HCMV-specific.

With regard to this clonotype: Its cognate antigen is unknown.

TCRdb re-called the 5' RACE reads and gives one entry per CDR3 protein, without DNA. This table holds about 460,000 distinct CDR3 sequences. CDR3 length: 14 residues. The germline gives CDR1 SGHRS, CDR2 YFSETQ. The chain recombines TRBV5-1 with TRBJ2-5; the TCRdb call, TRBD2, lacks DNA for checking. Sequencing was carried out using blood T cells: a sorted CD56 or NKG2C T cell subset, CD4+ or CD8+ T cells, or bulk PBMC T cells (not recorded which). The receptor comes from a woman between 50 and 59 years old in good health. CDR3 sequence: CASSLVPAEGTQYF.